This T cell receptor beta chain originates from a study of T cells in Graves' hyperthyroidism and ophthalmopathy. Amplified TCR beta CDR3 regions came from RNA transcripts. RT-PCR in the first round (using the HTBI primer set) targeted the TCR CDR3. TCRdb ran MiXCR on the multiplex PCR reads and lists one entry per CDR3 protein. The table records 500,000 to 550,000 distinct CDR3 sequences, less than 25% of them present only once. Graves' hyperthyroidism was deemed stable absent ophthalmopathy progression within 18 months. Patients having uncontrolled infection, another autoimmune disease, pregnancy or lactation were not included. The CDR3 consists of 15 residues. Per germline, CDR1 MDHEN and CDR2 SYDVKM. Trimming cost V 5 bases and J 6 bases, with 20 bases left between them.

The sequence came from a man between 18 and 35 years old with Graves' hyperthyroidism. Sequencing was carried out using blood. This chain joins TRBV28 and TRBJ2-7; TRBD1 might be the D (6 bases). CDR3 in DNA: TGTGCCAGCAGTAGATCACAGGGTCTTGGGGCCGAGCAGTACTTC. Amino acids: CASSRSQGLGAEQYF. Based on the CDR3 plus reference TRBV28 and TRBJ2-7, the full variable domain is DVKVTQSSRYLVKRTGEKVFLECVQDMDHENMFWYRQDPGLGLRLIYFSYDVKMKEKGDIPEGYSVSREKKERFSLILESASTNQTSMYLCASSRSQGLGAEQYFGPGTRLTVT.